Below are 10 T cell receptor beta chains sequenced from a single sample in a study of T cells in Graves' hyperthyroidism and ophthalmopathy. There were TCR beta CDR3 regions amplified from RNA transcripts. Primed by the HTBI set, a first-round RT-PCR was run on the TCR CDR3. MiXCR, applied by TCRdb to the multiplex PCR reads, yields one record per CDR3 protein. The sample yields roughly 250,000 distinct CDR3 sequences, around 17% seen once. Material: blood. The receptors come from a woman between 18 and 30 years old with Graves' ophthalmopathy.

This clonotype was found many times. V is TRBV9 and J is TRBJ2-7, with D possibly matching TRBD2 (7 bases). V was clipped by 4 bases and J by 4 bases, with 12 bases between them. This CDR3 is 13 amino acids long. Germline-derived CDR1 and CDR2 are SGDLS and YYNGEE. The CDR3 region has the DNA TGTGCCAGCAGCCCTGGGAGGGGGTACGAGCAGTACTTC. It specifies CASSPGRGYEQYF.

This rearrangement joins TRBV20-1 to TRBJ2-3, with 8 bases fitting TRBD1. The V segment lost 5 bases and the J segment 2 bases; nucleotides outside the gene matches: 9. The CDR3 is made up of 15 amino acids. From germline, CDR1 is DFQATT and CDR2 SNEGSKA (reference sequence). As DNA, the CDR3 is TGCAGTGCTCCCCGGGACAGGTTCTACACAGATACGCAGTATTTT. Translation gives CSAPRDRFYTDTQYF.

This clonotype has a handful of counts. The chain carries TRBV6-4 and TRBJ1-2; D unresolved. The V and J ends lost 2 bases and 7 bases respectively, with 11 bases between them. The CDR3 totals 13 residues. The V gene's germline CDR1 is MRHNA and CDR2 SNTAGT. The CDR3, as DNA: TGTGCCAGCAGTGACGCGGGGTTTGGTGGCTACACCTTC. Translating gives CASSDAGFGGYTF.

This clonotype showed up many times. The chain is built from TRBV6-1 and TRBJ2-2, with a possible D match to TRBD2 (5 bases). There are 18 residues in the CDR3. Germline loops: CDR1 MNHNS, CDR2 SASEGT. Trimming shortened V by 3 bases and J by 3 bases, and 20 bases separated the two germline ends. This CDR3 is CASSDSSAGRYYTGELFF. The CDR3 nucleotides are TGTGCCAGCAGTGATAGTAGCGCGGGCCGATATTACACCGGGGAGCTGTTTTTT.

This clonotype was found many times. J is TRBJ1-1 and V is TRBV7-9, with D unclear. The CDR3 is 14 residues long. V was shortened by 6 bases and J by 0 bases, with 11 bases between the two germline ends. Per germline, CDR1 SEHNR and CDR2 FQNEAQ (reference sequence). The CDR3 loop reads CASRMDPLNTEAFF. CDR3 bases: TGTGCCAGCAGGATGGACCCCCTGAACACTGAAGCTTTCTTT.

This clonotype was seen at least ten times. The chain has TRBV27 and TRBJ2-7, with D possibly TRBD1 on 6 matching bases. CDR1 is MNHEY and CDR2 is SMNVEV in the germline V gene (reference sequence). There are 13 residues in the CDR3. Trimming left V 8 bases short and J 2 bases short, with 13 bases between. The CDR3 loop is CASGYRETYEQYF. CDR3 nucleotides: TGTGCCAGCGGCTACAGGGAGACCTACGAGCAGTACTTC.

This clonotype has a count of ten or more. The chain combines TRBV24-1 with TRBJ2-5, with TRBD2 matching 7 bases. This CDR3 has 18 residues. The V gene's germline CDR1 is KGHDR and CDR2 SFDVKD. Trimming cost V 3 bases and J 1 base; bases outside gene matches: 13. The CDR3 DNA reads TGTGCCACCAGTGATACACCGGGACTAAGAACGTTCCAAGAGACCCAGTACTTC. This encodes CATSDTPGLRTFQETQYF.

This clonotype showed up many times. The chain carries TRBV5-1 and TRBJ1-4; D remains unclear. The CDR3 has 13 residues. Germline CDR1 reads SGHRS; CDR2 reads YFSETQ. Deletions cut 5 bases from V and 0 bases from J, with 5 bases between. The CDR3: CASRQSTNEKLFF. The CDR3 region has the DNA TGCGCCAGCAGACAGTCAACTAATGAAAAACTGTTTTTT.

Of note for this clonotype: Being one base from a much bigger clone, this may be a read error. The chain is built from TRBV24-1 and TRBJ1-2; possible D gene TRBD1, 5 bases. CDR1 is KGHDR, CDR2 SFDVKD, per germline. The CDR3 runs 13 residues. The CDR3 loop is CATSDRDHYGYAF. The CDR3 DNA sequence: TGTGCCACCAGTGACAGGGATCACTATGGCTACGCCTTC.

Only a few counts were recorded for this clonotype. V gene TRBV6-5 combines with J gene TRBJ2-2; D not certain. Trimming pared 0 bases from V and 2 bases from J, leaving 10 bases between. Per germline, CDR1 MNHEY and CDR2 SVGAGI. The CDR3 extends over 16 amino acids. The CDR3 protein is CASSYSAYLNTGELFF. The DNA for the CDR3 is TGTGCCAGCAGTTACTCGGCCTACCTTAACACCGGGGAGCTGTTTTTT.